This TCR beta chain was found in a study of post-analysis software for immune sequencing data. Comments on this clonotype: Its cognate antigen is unknown.

Unique molecular identifiers tagged the TCR beta cDNA libraries. TCRdb itself ran the PCR reads through MiXCR, one entry per CDR3 protein. This table holds 750,000 to 950,000 distinct CDR3 sequences, about 50% found once. Study observations and caveats: TRBV segments more frequent in patients than in controls numbered roughly 5 and included TRBV5-6, TRBV5-1 and TRBV20-1. Same-batch samples co-clustered strongly by F measure.

Deletions cut 4 bases from V and 1 base from J, with 8 bases between. Germline V gene data show CDR1 as SEHNR and CDR2 as FQNEAQ (reference sequence). This CDR3 is built from 14 residues. The chain carries TRBV7-9 and TRBJ1-5, with D perhaps matching TRBD1 (5 bases). The clonotype originates from a girl between 10 and 17 years old with multiple sclerosis. The sequenced sample was blood. CDR3 nucleotide sequence: TGTGCCAGCAGCTACGGGACGAGCAATCAGCCCCAGCATTTT. It yields the protein CASSYGTSNQPQHF.